Presented here are 23 T cell receptor beta chains from one specimen sequenced in a study of T cell responses to AZD1222 COVID-19 vaccine. Clones were sequenced by immunoSEQ multiplex PCR, and TCRdb holds only the in-frame ones, with some missing. The data show 100,000 to 150,000 clones, about 92% seen once. The material sequenced was peripheral blood, taken 28 days after the second AZD1222 dose. The receptors derive from an adult who received the AZD1222 COVID-19 vaccine.

The gene calls are TRBV14 and TRBJ2-5; D call uncertain. CDR3 length: 15 amino acids. Germline CDR1 reads SGHDN; CDR2 reads FVKESK. Trimming took 0 bases from V and 5 from J, leaving 13 bases between them. The CDR3 sequence is CASSQDGAFQETQYF. CDR3 nucleotide sequence: TGTGCCAGCAGCCAAGATGGAGCCTTCCAGGAGACCCAGTACTTC.

This clone was picked up a small number of times. The chain carries TRBV27 and TRBJ1-6; 12 nucleotides agree with TRBD1. V was clipped by 5 bases and J by 10 bases; unmatched bases: 12. The CDR3 has 17 amino acids. CDR1 and CDR2 (germline): MNHEY, SMNVEV (reference sequence). The CDR3 nucleotides are TGTGCCAGCAGTCCCGCGGGGGACAGGGGGCTTGGATCACCCCTCCACTTT. Encoded protein: CASSPAGDRGLGSPLHF.

The gene calls are TRBV5-6 and TRBJ1-6, with 7 bases identical to TRBD1. CDR1 is SGHDT and CDR2 is YYEEEE in the germline V gene. This CDR3 is built from 14 residues. Germline trimming cut 0 bases from V and 6 bases from J; bases unmatched to any gene: 0. The DNA for the CDR3 is TGTGCCAGCAGCTTGGGACAGGGTAATTCACCCCTCCACTTT. Translated: CASSLGQGNSPLHF.

V and J are TRBV24-1 and TRBJ2-1; 9 nucleotides match TRBD2. Germline V gene lookup returns CDR1 KGHDR and CDR2 SFDVKD. This CDR3 region has 20 residues. The ends lost 4 bases at V and 2 bases at J; junction bases unmatched: 17. The chain's CDR3 is CATSEIPSRERLAAYNEQFF. For the CDR3, the DNA is TGTGCCACCAGTGAAATCCCTAGTCGAGAACGACTAGCGGCCTACAATGAGCAGTTCTTC.

V gene TRBV18 combines with J gene TRBJ2-7; 9 bases map to TRBD2. The CDR3 has 15 amino acids. V trimming: 2 bases; J trimming: 6 bases; junction bases outside the gene matches: 8. The germline V gene encodes CDR1 KGHSH and CDR2 LQKENI. CDR3 DNA: TGTGCCAGCTCACCAGCTAGCGGGGACCTCTCCGAGCAGTACTTC. Amino acid sequence: CASSPASGDLSEQYF. The full variable domain, completed using reference TRBV18 and TRBJ2-7, is NAGVMQNPRHLVRRRGQEARLRCSPMKGHSHVYWYRQLPEEGLKFMVYLQKENIIDESGMPKERFSAEFPKEGPSILRIQQVVRGDSAAYFCASSPASGDLSEQYFGPGTRLTVT.

The chain links TRBV4-1 to TRBJ1-4; D is uncertain. Trimming stripped 1 base from V and 0 bases from J, with 9 bases between. CDR1 and CDR2 (germline): MGHRA, YSYEKL. The CDR3 consists of 16 residues. The CDR3 region is CASSQVPGATNEKLFF. The CDR3 DNA follows: TGCGCCAGCAGCCAAGTCCCGGGAGCAACTAATGAAAAACTGTTTTTT.

The chain carries TRBV11-1 and TRBJ2-2, with D maybe TRBD1 (5 bases). The germline V gene has CDR1 SGHAT and CDR2 FQDESV (reference sequence). V gave up 1 base and J gave up 7 bases, with 7 bases separating them. The CDR3 extends over 13 amino acids. The CDR3 is CASSLVRGGELFF. DNA of the CDR3: TGTGCCAGCAGCTTAGTTAGGGGCGGGGAGCTGTTTTTT. The whole variable domain, filled in from reference TRBV11-1 and TRBJ2-2, reads EAEVAQSPRYKITEKSQAVAFWCDPISGHATLYWYRQILGQGPELLVQFQDESVVDDSQLPKDRFSAERLKGVDSTLKIQPAELGDSAMYLCASSLVRGGELFFGEGSRLTVL.

This clone was counted between two and nine times. The J gene is TRBJ1-1, the V gene TRBV12-3 or TRBV12-4, with no clear D. The length of the CDR3 is 13 residues. V was trimmed by 1 base and J by 5 bases, leaving 8 bases between them. Written as DNA, the CDR3 is TGTGCCAGCAGTTTAGGGTCATTGACTGAAGCTTTCTTT. The encoded protein is CASSLGSLTEAFF.

The rearrangement links TRBV6-5 to TRBJ2-7, with a weak D call TRBD1 (6 bases). The CDR3 consists of 11 residues. Trimming removed 8 bases at V and 7 bases at J, with 12 bases between. CDR1 is MNHEY, CDR2 SVGAGI, per germline. For the CDR3, the DNA is TGTGCCAGCCAGGGAACAGGGGAGCAGTACTTC. The encoded protein is CASQGTGEQYF.

The V and J genes are TRBV24-1 and TRBJ1-2, with D possibly being TRBD1 (6 bases). Germline-derived CDR1 and CDR2 are KGHDR and SFDVKD. The CDR3 length is 14 residues. V was cut by 3 bases and J by 3 bases, with 10 bases left in between. The CDR3 loop reads CATSDQGIDYGYTF. The CDR3 DNA follows: TGTGCCACCAGTGATCAGGGGATCGACTATGGCTACACCTTC.

V is TRBV5-6 and J is TRBJ1-2, with 7 bases fitting TRBD1. CDR1 SGHDT and CDR2 YYEEEE come from the germline V gene. The trim removed 2 bases at V and 4 bases at J, leaving 5 bases unmatched. The CDR3 extends over 14 amino acids. The CDR3 region is CASSLDRVTYGYTF. The CDR3 DNA sequence: TGTGCCAGCAGCTTAGACAGGGTAACCTATGGCTACACCTTC.

The chain employs TRBV11-2 and TRBJ2-2, with D unresolved. The CDR3 is 12 residues long. Trimming took 2 bases from V and 7 from J, leaving 5 bases between them. CDR1 and CDR2 from the germline V gene are SGHAT and FQNNGV. The CDR3 coding sequence is TGTGCCAGCAGCTTAAGTATCGGGGAGCTGTTTTTT. It specifies CASSLSIGELFF.

The chain uses TRBV4-2 and TRBJ1-2; D unclear. The germline gives CDR1 LGHNA, CDR2 YNFKEQ. V lost 0 bases, J lost 5 bases, and 13 bases lay in between. The CDR3 spans 15 residues. Here the CDR3 reads CASSQEMAGTYGYTF. CDR3 sequence (DNA): TGTGCCAGCAGCCAAGAAATGGCCGGAACATATGGCTACACCTTC.

This chain connects TRBV5-1 to TRBJ2-7; TRBD2 matches 12 bases. Trimming at V came to 5 bases and at J to 3 bases, leaving 6 bases not matched to a gene. CDR1 is SGHRS and CDR2 is YFSETQ in the germline V gene. The CDR3 totals 15 residues. CDR3 region: CASRRLAGGVYEQYF. CDR3 DNA sequence: TGCGCCAGCAGGCGTCTAGCGGGAGGGGTCTACGAGCAGTACTTC.

A note on this clone: The junction departs from germline at one end; a sequencing error may be responsible. The rearrangement uses TRBV5-1 and TRBJ2-7; 9 nucleotides align to TRBD2. CDR3 length: 15 amino acids. Germline V lookup: CDR1 SGHRS, CDR2 YFSETQ. The CDR3 spells CVSSLEVAGAYEQYF. DNA of the CDR3: TGCGTCAGCAGCTTGGAGGTAGCGGGAGCCTACGAGCAGTACTTC.

The chain couples TRBV14 to TRBJ2-7; D could derive from TRBD1 or TRBD2 (5 bases each). Trimming shortened V by 3 bases and J by 4 bases, and 13 bases separated the two germline ends. There are 14 residues in the CDR3. CDR1 SGHDN and CDR2 FVKESK come from the germline V gene. The CDR3 bases are TGTGCCAGCAGCCACCCTACTAGGGGATACGAGCAGTACTTC. This sequence encodes CASSHPTRGYEQYF.

The CDR3 DNA reads TGTGCCAGCAGTTTAGGCTCAACCACTGAAGCTTTCTTT. It translates to CASSLGSTTEAFF. The chain is built from TRBV27 and TRBJ1-1; D not certain. V lost 2 bases to trimming and J lost 4 bases, with 8 bases between them. The CDR3 has 13 residues. Germline CDR1 and CDR2: MNHEY and SMNVEV (reference sequence).

The chain has TRBV9 and TRBJ2-7; 9 bases match TRBD2. Trimming took 0 bases from V and 3 from J; bases not matched to a gene: 7. This CDR3 contains 16 residues. Looked up from germline, CDR1 is SGDLS and CDR2 is YYNGEE. The CDR3 DNA reads as TGTGCCAGCAGCGTAGGGGTAGCGGGAGATATCTACGAGCAGTACTTC. It yields the protein CASSVGVAGDIYEQYF.

The chain carries TRBV29-1 and TRBJ1-1; possibly TRBD1 for D (5 bases). The germline V gene encodes CDR1 SQVTM and CDR2 ANQGSEA. This CDR3 region has 19 residues. Between the trimmed V and J ends, which lost 0 bases and 0 bases, there was a span of 23 bases. The CDR3 loop reads CSVEDQYAGFTRVNTEAFF. The CDR3 nucleotides are TGCAGCGTTGAAGATCAGTACGCAGGGTTCACCCGAGTGAACACTGAAGCTTTCTTT.

The chain has TRBV11-1 and TRBJ1-4, with a tentative D call TRBD1 (6 bases). CDR1 and CDR2 from the germline V gene are SGHAT and FQDESV (reference sequence). Trimming took off 5 bases at V and 4 bases at J, with 11 bases between the two ends. The CDR3 consists of 14 residues. The DNA of the CDR3 is TGTGCCAGCAGCGCGGACAGACTTAATGAAAAACTGTTTTTT. Translating it yields CASSADRLNEKLFF.

The chain employs TRBV25-1 and TRBJ2-3; unclear D gene. CDR1 and CDR2 from the germline V gene are MGHDK and SYGVNS. The CDR3 runs to 10 residues. Trimming removed 10 bases from V and 3 bases from J, with 5 bases in between. Written as DNA, the CDR3 is TGTGCCACCGAAACAGATACGCAGTATTTT. It specifies CATETDTQYF.

The genes are TRBV19 and TRBJ1-2, with D possibly TRBD1 on 5 matching bases. This CDR3 contains 13 residues. From germline, CDR1 is LNHDA and CDR2 SQIVND (reference sequence). Trimming stripped 5 bases from V and 10 bases from J, with 17 bases between. The CDR3 region has the DNA TGTGCCAGTAGTGCGAGAGGGGTCGACGACTACACCTTC. Its translation is CASSARGVDDYTF.

This clone was recorded only once. V is TRBV30 and J is TRBJ1-4; a weak D match, TRBD1 (6 bases). Germline V gives CDR1 GTSNPN, CDR2 SVGIG (reference sequence). The CDR3 sequence is 14 residues long. Trimming took 0 bases from V and 4 from J, leaving 9 bases between them. DNA of the CDR3: TGTGCCTGGAGTGTACAGGGTTTTAATGAAAAACTGTTTTTT. As protein: CAWSVQGFNEKLFF.